These 12 T cell receptor beta chains were all obtained from the same sample, sequenced in a study of T cell responses to AZD1222 COVID-19 vaccine. Only in-frame clones appear in the TCRdb table, and some are missing; sequencing was by immunoSEQ multiplex PCR. The sample has about 180,000 clones, around 94% seen once. The specimen comprised peripheral blood, sampled 28 days after the second AZD1222 dose. These receptors originate from an adult who received the AZD1222 COVID-19 vaccine.

V gene TRBV7-8 combines with J gene TRBJ2-6; a weak D match, TRBD1 (6 bases). Germline CDR1 and CDR2: SGHVS and FQNEAQ. V was clipped by 8 bases and J by 0 bases, with 17 bases between them. This CDR3 region has 17 residues. CDR3 region: CASPQGIALSGANVLTF. CDR3 sequence (DNA): TGTGCCAGCCCTCAGGGGATAGCTCTCTCTGGGGCCAACGTCCTGACTTTC. The full variable domain, in which reference TRBV7-8 and TRBJ2-6 provide the parts outside the CDR3, is GAGVSQSPRYKVAKRGQDVALRCDPISGHVSLFWYQQALGQGPEFLTYFQNEAQLDKSGLPSDRFFAERPEGSVSTLKIQRTQQEDSAVYLCASPQGIALSGANVLTFGAGSRLTVL.

This clone was seen more than once but under ten times. The rearrangement links TRBV6-2 or TRBV6-3 to TRBJ2-7; no clear D gene. CDR3 size: 12 residues. CDR1 and CDR2 (germline): MNHEY, SVGEGT. Deletions cut 5 bases from V and 1 base from J, with 6 bases between. In DNA form, the CDR3 reads TGTGCCAGCAGTCGTATTTCCTACGAGCAGTACTTC. Encoded protein: CASSRISYEQYF.

The chain has TRBV7-9 and TRBJ2-7; D may be TRBD1 (5 bases). There are 12 residues in the CDR3. In germline, CDR1 is SEHNR, CDR2 FQNEAQ (reference sequence). Trimming took 7 bases from V and 4 from J, leaving 11 bases between them. The CDR3 reads CASKTDSYEQYF. The CDR3 DNA is TGTGCCAGCAAGACCGACAGTTACGAGCAGTACTTC.

This clone was detected only a few times. The chain carries TRBV6-2 or TRBV6-3 and TRBJ2-1, with 7 positions matching TRBD2. Germline lookup yields CDR1 MNHEY and CDR2 SVGEGT. Trimming took 4 bases from V and 6 from J; bases not matched to a gene: 6. This CDR3 has 14 amino acids. The CDR3 nucleotides are TGTGCCAGCAGTTTGCCGGGAGGCTCCAATGAGCAGTTCTTC. It is translated as CASSLPGGSNEQFF.

V gene TRBV5-1 combines with J gene TRBJ2-1; 9 bases agree with TRBD1. The CDR3 spans 18 residues. Germline V gene data show CDR1 as SGHRS and CDR2 as YFSETQ. V shed 0 bases and J 4 bases; nucleotides not matched to a gene: 11. The chain's CDR3 is CASSLDPGTGSRYNEQFF. The CDR3 DNA follows: TGCGCCAGCAGCTTGGACCCCGGGACAGGGAGTAGGTACAATGAGCAGTTCTTC.

This chain uses TRBV5-8 with TRBJ2-1; no clear D. V dropped 0 bases and J dropped 8 bases, with 9 bases sitting between them. In germline, CDR1 is SGHTS, CDR2 YDEGEE. This CDR3 spans 13 amino acids. CDR3 protein: CASSLGIFYEQFF. The CDR3 DNA sequence: TGTGCCAGCAGCTTGGGCATATTTTATGAGCAGTTCTTC.

The chain's CDR3 is CASRNRGGAKFYNEQFF. CDR3 in DNA: TGTGCCAGCCGAAACCGAGGGGGGGCTAAGTTTTACAATGAGCAGTTCTTC. V gene TRBV5-4 combines with J gene TRBJ2-1; D perhaps matches TRBD2 (7 bases). The germline V gene has CDR1 SGHNT and CDR2 YYREEE (reference sequence). The V end lost 7 bases, the J end lost 4 bases, and 24 bases lay between the germline ends. The CDR3 runs to 17 residues.

In nucleotides, the CDR3 is TGTGCCGCGTGTTGGGAGGATCAGCCCCAGCATTTT. Its protein is CAACWEDQPQHF. This chain joins TRBV28 and TRBJ1-5; unclear D gene. The germline CDR1 and CDR2 sequences are MDHEN and SYDVKM. The V gene lost 11 bases and the J gene lost 5 bases, with 13 bases spanning the gap. The CDR3 has 12 amino acids. Variable domain in full (rest from reference TRBV28 and TRBJ1-5): DVKVTQSSRYLVKRTGEKVFLECVQDMDHENMFWYRQDPGLGLRLIYFSYDVKMKEKGDIPEGYSVSREKKERFSLILESASTNQTSMYLCAACWEDQPQHFGDGTRLSIL.

The V gene is TRBV19, the J gene TRBJ2-2; 7 bases match TRBD1. Germline V gene data show CDR1 as LNHDA and CDR2 as SQIVND (reference sequence). The CDR3 length is 15 residues. The J segment lost 5 bases and the V segment lost 6 bases, leaving 9 bases of the junction unmatched. CDR3 residues: CASSAPQGQTGELFF. CDR3 DNA sequence: TGTGCCAGTAGCGCCCCTCAGGGACAGACCGGGGAGCTGTTTTTT.

In its sample, this clone was seen once. V and J are TRBV7-2 and TRBJ2-3; 10 nucleotides line up with TRBD2. CDR1 is SGHTA, CDR2 FQGNSA, per germline. The trim removed 1 base at V and 3 bases at J, leaving 7 bases unmatched. The CDR3 is made up of 17 amino acids. CDR3 residues: CASSLGVAGGLTDTQYF. The CDR3 coding sequence is TGTGCCAGCAGCTTAGGGGTAGCGGGGGGATTAACAGATACGCAGTATTTT. The entire variable domain, with the rest obtained from reference TRBV7-2 and TRBJ2-3, is as follows: GAGVSQSPSNKVTEKGKDVELRCDPISGHTALYWYRQSLGQGLEFLIYFQGNSAPDKSGLPSDRFSAERTGGSVSTLTIQRTQQEDSAVYLCASSLGVAGGLTDTQYFGPGTRLTVL.

The V and J genes are TRBV7-8 and TRBJ1-4; the D is unclear. The V and J ends lost 7 bases and 3 bases respectively, with 12 bases between them. The CDR3 sequence is 14 residues long. Germline CDR1 is SGHVS and CDR2 is FQNEAQ. This chain's CDR3 is CASTRWGPNEKLFF. In DNA form, the CDR3 reads TGTGCCAGCACACGGTGGGGTCCTAATGAAAAACTGTTTTTT.

The chain joins TRBV6-8 to TRBJ2-7, with 10 bases aligning to TRBD1. V lost 2 bases and J lost 7; bases outside the gene matches: 11. The CDR3 loop spans 16 amino acids. Germline-derived CDR1 and CDR2 are MNHGY and SAAAGT. CDR3 nucleotide sequence: TGTGCCAGCAGTTACGCCCCGGGACAGGGGAAGGAAGAGCAGTACTTC. Protein product: CASSYAPGQGKEEQYF.